The sequence of this TCR beta chain was determined in a study of blood T cell repertoires in COVID-19. Whole-study context: PBMCs, B-cell-depleted T cells, or T cells were the source of the cDNA or gDNA that made up the material.

As handled by the study authors: Reference gene primer amplification gave nucleated cell count estimates. Profiled with immunoSEQ multiplex PCR; TCRdb holds only in-frame clones, not every one. V and J calls and clone size are those listed in that table; D and trimming were worked out from the DNA. The sample yields about 44,000 clones, roughly nine tenths seen once. This TCR came from a man between 65 and 85 years old with active COVID-19. Sequencing was done on a sample of peripheral blood.

The CDR3 nucleotides read TGTGCCAGCAGCTTAGCGAGGGCTAGCGGGGGGTATTGGACCCAGTACTTC. Encoded protein: CASSLARASGGYWTQYF. This chain links TRBV7-2 with TRBJ2-5; 11 positions agree with TRBD2. The CDR3 is 17 amino acids. Germline CDR1 SGHTA, CDR2 FQGNSA. The ends lost 0 bases at V and 7 bases at J; junction bases unmatched: 10.